Below are 32 T cell receptor beta chains sequenced from a single sample in a study of sequential checkpoint blockade in melanoma. Treatment meaning: randomized to nivolumab then ipilimumab (arm A) or the reverse (arm B). Sequenced by immunoSEQ multiplex PCR; TCRdb stores in-frame clones only, minus some. The sample has approximately 37,000 clones, 32% seen once. This material consisted of tumor tissue (inferred from file names), taken from a patient given nivolumab and ipilimumab in sequence. These receptors were collected from a human donor with melanoma.

In this sample, this clone turned up a few times. J is TRBJ1-6 and V is TRBV30; 10 bases map to TRBD1. Germline V gene data show CDR1 as GTSNPN and CDR2 as SVGIG (reference sequence). V shed 3 bases and J 7 bases; nucleotides not matched to a gene: 0. The CDR3 covers 13 residues. The chain's CDR3 is CAWRGQGNSPLHF. CDR3 sequence (DNA): TGTGCCTGGAGGGGACAGGGGAATTCACCCCTCCACTTT. The full variable domain, completed using reference TRBV30 and TRBJ1-6, is SQTIHQWPATLVQPVGSPLSLECTVEGTSNPNLYWYRQAAGRGLQLLFYSVGIGQISSEVPQNLSASRPQDRQFILSSKKLLLSDSGFYLCAWRGQGNSPLHFGNGTRLTVT.

This chain connects TRBV30 to TRBJ1-2; D not resolved. Trimming removed 5 bases at V and 7 bases at J, with 17 bases between. CDR3 size: 13 residues. Germline loops: CDR1 GTSNPN, CDR2 SVGIG (reference sequence). The CDR3 reads CAWFRDPPGGYTF. The CDR3 bases are TGTGCCTGGTTTAGGGATCCCCCCGGTGGCTACACCTTC.

Ten or more counts support this clone. This rearrangement joins TRBV6-8 to TRBJ1-1; the match to TRBD1 covers 8 bases. The junction had 4 bases not matched to a gene; V was cut back by 4 bases and J by 0 bases. CDR3 length equals 15 residues. Looked up from germline, CDR1 is MNHGY and CDR2 is SAAAGT. Here the CDR3 DNA reads TGTGCCAGCAGTTCGTGGACAGGGATGAACACTGAAGCTTTCTTT. Translated: CASSSWTGMNTEAFF.

This clone was observed many times. The chain joins TRBV9 to TRBJ1-1; D remains ambiguous. The CDR3 is made up of 13 amino acids. Trimming pared 0 bases from V and 0 bases from J, leaving 3 bases between. From germline, CDR1 is SGDLS and CDR2 YYNGEE. The CDR3 sequence is CASSVAVNTEAFF. CDR3 sequence (DNA): TGTGCCAGCAGCGTAGCAGTGAACACTGAAGCTTTCTTT.

This clone showed up just a few times. The chain employs TRBV11-3 and TRBJ2-6; the match to TRBD1 covers 10 bases. CDR1 is SGHNT, CDR2 YENEEA, per germline. Trimming took 5 bases from V and 0 from J; bases not matched to a gene: 4. The CDR3 runs 17 residues. CDR3 sequence (DNA): TGTGCCAGCAGCCCCGGACAGGGGGGCTCTGGGGCCAACGTCCTGACTTTC. This encodes CASSPGQGGSGANVLTF.

V and J are TRBV30 and TRBJ2-2; D unresolved. Per the germline V gene, CDR1 is GTSNPN and CDR2 is SVGIG (reference sequence). The CDR3 is 11 residues long. The ends were cut back, 4 bases at V and 5 bases at J, with 5 bases in the middle. The CDR3 DNA follows: TGTGCCTGGAAGGGAACCGGGGAGCTGTTTTTT. Translated, it gives CAWKGTGELFF.

This chain uses TRBV18 with TRBJ1-3, with 9 bases fitting TRBD1. The CDR3 is 15 amino acids. V lost 6 bases to trimming and J lost 4 bases; unmatched junction nucleotides: 7. Germline CDR1 reads KGHSH; CDR2 reads LQKENI. The CDR3 loop reads CASSPPGQGGNTIYF. CDR3 coding DNA: TGTGCCAGCTCGCCTCCGGGACAGGGAGGAAACACCATATATTTT.

This clone was seen a few times. V is TRBV4-1 and J is TRBJ2-1; D might be TRBD1 (7 bases). This CDR3 has 15 residues. CDR1 is MGHRA and CDR2 is YSYEKL in the germline V gene. Trimming left V 2 bases short and J 6 bases short, with 14 bases between. The CDR3 region is CASSQPTGDFNEQFF. Written as DNA, the CDR3 is TGCGCCAGCAGCCAACCCACAGGGGACTTCAATGAGCAGTTCTTC.

The chain couples TRBV5-1 to TRBJ1-1; 8 bases fit TRBD1. The CDR3 has 15 amino acids. CDR1 and CDR2 from the germline V gene are SGHRS and YFSETQ. V dropped 2 bases and J dropped 5; count of bases not matched to a gene: 8. CDR3 bases: TGCGCCAGCAGCTTAGGACAGGGAAGTTTTACTGAAGCTTTCTTT. Its translation is CASSLGQGSFTEAFF.

This sequence joins TRBV18 and TRBJ2-5; the match to TRBD1 covers 11 bases. Germline loops: CDR1 KGHSH, CDR2 LQKENI. CDR3 length: 15 amino acids. The V segment lost 6 bases and the J segment 5 bases; nucleotides outside the gene matches: 8. The CDR3 loop is CASSQDRGQWETQYF. Here the CDR3 DNA reads TGTGCCAGCTCCCAGGACAGGGGGCAGTGGGAGACCCAGTACTTC.

The chain carries TRBV23-1 and TRBJ1-1, with 8 nucleotides matching TRBD1. TRBV23-1 is an ORF, with its function uncertain. V shed 6 bases and J 10 bases; nucleotides not matched to a gene: 13. The CDR3 length is 14 residues. The CDR3 loop is CASRNGTGLATAFF. The CDR3 DNA is TGCGCCAGCAGGAACGGGACAGGCTTAGCCACAGCTTTCTTT.

This clone was counted a single time. The chain carries TRBV10-2 and TRBJ2-3; D ambiguous. The CDR3 is 16 residues long. CDR1 WSHSY and CDR2 SAAADI come from the germline V gene. The V gene lost 0 bases and the J gene lost 0 bases, with 10 bases spanning the gap. CDR3 amino acids: CASSESASTSTDTQYF. The CDR3 DNA follows: TGCGCCAGCAGTGAGTCGGCTTCGACTAGCACAGATACGCAGTATTTT.

This chain joins TRBV10-2 and TRBJ2-3; D remains ambiguous. This CDR3 is 12 amino acids long. The V end lost 6 bases, the J end lost 2 bases, and 6 bases lay between the germline ends. CDR1 is WSHSY and CDR2 is SAAADI in the germline V gene. CDR3 residues: CASSPNTDTQYF. The DNA for the CDR3 is TGCGCCAGCAGCCCGAACACAGATACGCAGTATTTT.

This clone was picked up many times. This chain links TRBV6-8 with TRBJ2-7, with D perhaps matching TRBD2 (8 bases). The germline V gene has CDR1 MNHGY and CDR2 SAAAGT. With 6 bases removed from V and 4 bases from J, the gap between germline ends came to 19 bases. There are 15 residues in the CDR3. CDR3 sequence reads: CASSRGGGGGYEQYF. The CDR3 DNA is TGTGCCAGCAGCCGAGGGGGCGGCGGGGGGTACGAGCAGTACTTC.

This clone turned up a few times. The CDR3 coding sequence is TGTGCCAGCAGCTGGGGGACAAGCTATAACTATGGCTACACCTTC. Translated: CASSWGTSYNYGYTF. The J gene is TRBJ1-2, the V gene TRBV11-1, with D tentatively TRBD1 (6 bases). Deletions cut 4 bases from V and 1 base from J, with 13 bases between. The germline CDR1 and CDR2 sequences are SGHAT and FQDESV (reference sequence). This CDR3 has 15 amino acids. Full variable domain (remainder filled in from reference TRBV11-1 and TRBJ1-2): EAEVAQSPRYKITEKSQAVAFWCDPISGHATLYWYRQILGQGPELLVQFQDESVVDDSQLPKDRFSAERLKGVDSTLKIQPAELGDSAMYLCASSWGTSYNYGYTFGSGTRLTVV.

J is TRBJ2-7 and V is TRBV5-1; no firm D call. The CDR3 totals 17 residues. Germline V CDR1 and CDR2: SGHRS, YFSETQ. V was shortened by 0 bases and J by 3 bases, with 19 bases between the two germline ends. CDR3 loop: CASSLAPGSSTGYEQYF. Here the CDR3 DNA reads TGCGCCAGCAGCTTGGCCCCGGGCTCCTCGACGGGCTACGAGCAGTACTTC.

This sequence joins TRBV5-1 and TRBJ2-1; TRBD1 agrees at 11 bases. The V and J ends lost 6 bases and 4 bases, in that order; junction bases with no gene match: 9. The V gene's germline CDR1 is SGHRS and CDR2 YFSETQ. This CDR3 spans 16 amino acids. The CDR3 bases are TGCGCCAGCACCAAAGAGGGGACAGGGGGTTACAATGAGCAGTTCTTC. Translating it yields CASTKEGTGGYNEQFF. The full variable domain, its missing parts supplied by reference TRBV5-1 and TRBJ2-1, is KAGVTQTPRYLIKTRGQQVTLSCSPISGHRSVSWYQQTPGQGLQFLFEYFSETQRNKGNFPGRFSGRQFSNSRSEMNVSTLELGDSALYLCASTKEGTGGYNEQFFGPGTRLTVL.

This clone was detected only a few times. J is TRBJ2-2 and V is TRBV6-8, with TRBD2 matching over 12 bases. Looked up from germline, CDR1 is MNHGY and CDR2 is SAAAGT. CDR3 length: 17 residues. V gave up 3 bases and J gave up 7 bases; unmatched junction bases: 9. The CDR3 reads CASSYYPTSGSGGELFF. In nucleotides, the CDR3 is TGTGCCAGCAGTTATTACCCGACTAGCGGGAGCGGCGGGGAGCTGTTTTTT.

This clone was detected only once. The chain couples TRBV14 to TRBJ2-4; TRBD2 aligns across 10 bases. This CDR3 has 23 residues. Per germline, CDR1 SGHDN and CDR2 FVKESK. The junction had 26 bases not matched to a gene; V was cut back by 3 bases and J by 3 bases. CDR3 in amino acids: CASSHSTTTSGTGRILGKNIQYF. In DNA, the CDR3 is TGTGCCAGCAGCCATTCGACCACTACTAGCGGGACGGGCCGCATCCTAGGCAAAAACATTCAGTACTTC.

This clone was found a few times. The chain couples TRBV6-8 to TRBJ1-1; no clear D. CDR3 length: 14 amino acids. Germline V CDR1 and CDR2: MNHGY, SAAAGT. V lost 2 bases to trimming and J lost 0 bases, with 7 bases between them. The CDR3 loop reads CASSYASMNTEAFF. DNA of the CDR3: TGTGCCAGCAGTTACGCGAGCATGAACACTGAAGCTTTCTTT.

This clone appeared a single time. The gene calls are TRBV25-1 and TRBJ2-7, with a weak D call TRBD1 (5 bases). V dropped 3 bases and J dropped 6 bases, with 9 bases sitting between them. CDR3 length equals 12 residues. The germline gives CDR1 MGHDK, CDR2 SYGVNS. CDR3: CASSDYRFEQYF. The CDR3 coding sequence is TGTGCCAGCAGTGATTACAGGTTCGAGCAGTACTTC.

V is TRBV15 and J is TRBJ1-1; D is unresolved. Germline V gene sequence: CDR1 LNHNV, CDR2 YYDKDF (reference sequence). The CDR3 totals 14 residues. Trimming removed 1 base at V and 1 base at J, with 7 bases between. The CDR3 DNA reads TGTGCCACCAGCAGAGGGGCGGCGAACACTGAAGCTTTCTTT. It specifies CATSRGAANTEAFF.

The chain carries TRBV29-1 and TRBJ1-2; D unclear. The CDR3 runs to 15 residues. V lost 0 bases and J 6 bases, leaving 17 bases between the germline ends. Germline V gene lookup returns CDR1 SQVTM and CDR2 ANQGSEA. The CDR3 reads CSVEEEESSVDGYTF. As DNA, the CDR3 is TGCAGCGTTGAAGAGGAGGAGAGCAGTGTCGATGGCTACACCTTC.

The chain has TRBV18 and TRBJ2-5, with no clear D. Germline V gene sequence: CDR1 KGHSH, CDR2 LQKENI. Between the trimmed V and J ends, which lost 2 bases and 2 bases, there was a span of 15 bases. This CDR3 has 16 amino acids. Written as DNA, the CDR3 is TGTGCCAGCTCACCAGCGGTTGGGCAGTTACAAGAGACCCAGTACTTC. Encoded protein: CASSPAVGQLQETQYF.

The chain is built from TRBV28 and TRBJ1-2, with D uncertain. Trimming cost V 2 bases and J 8 bases, with 9 bases left between them. CDR3 length: 12 amino acids. Germline V gene lookup returns CDR1 MDHEN and CDR2 SYDVKM. CDR3 loop: CASSLTRRGYTF. CDR3 coding DNA: TGTGCCAGCAGTTTAACGCGGCGAGGCTACACCTTC.

This clone was detected ten times or more. The CDR3 sequence: CASRKGLAGMYEQYF. CDR3 nucleotide sequence: TGCGCCAGCAGAAAGGGTCTAGCGGGGATGTACGAGCAGTACTTC. This chain connects TRBV23-1 to TRBJ2-7; 9 bases match TRBD2. TRBV23-1 is an ORF, and what it does is uncertain. V trimming: 6 bases; J trimming: 4 bases; junction bases outside the gene matches: 10. The CDR3 consists of 15 residues.

There are a few counts of this clone. This chain joins TRBV4-1 and TRBJ2-5; 14 nucleotides match TRBD2. Per the germline V gene, CDR1 is MGHRA and CDR2 is YSYEKL. This CDR3 region has 18 residues. V lost 0 bases, J lost 5 bases, and 8 bases stayed unmatched. The CDR3 here is CASSQEKTSGGAKETQYF. Here the CDR3 DNA reads TGCGCCAGCAGCCAAGAGAAGACTAGCGGGGGGGCCAAGGAGACCCAGTACTTC.

This clone was counted between two and nine times. The V gene is TRBV30, the J gene TRBJ2-6; TRBD1 is a possible D gene (5 bases). Trimming pared 6 bases from V and 4 bases from J, leaving 22 bases between. The germline V gene encodes CDR1 GTSNPN and CDR2 SVGIG (reference sequence). This CDR3 contains 17 residues. The CDR3 nucleotides read TGTGCCTGTCCAAAAAGGGGTAGTATGAGCGGGGCCAACGTCCTGACTTTC. Protein: CACPKRGSMSGANVLTF.

This clone has just a few counts. The rearrangement joins TRBV11-3 to TRBJ2-3; 16 bases fit TRBD2. V was pared by 5 bases and J by 7 bases, with 3 bases of the junction left unmatched. Germline V gene sequence: CDR1 SGHNT, CDR2 YENEEA. CDR3 length: 15 amino acids. This CDR3 reads CASSPGLAGGNTQYF. The CDR3, as DNA: TGTGCCAGCAGCCCGGGACTAGCGGGAGGGAATACGCAGTATTTT.

This clone has a handful of counts. J is TRBJ2-2 and V is TRBV11-3, with D possibly being TRBD2 (6 bases). CDR1 and CDR2 from the germline V gene are SGHNT and YENEEA. This CDR3 contains 14 residues. Trimming shortened V by 1 base and J by 6 bases, and 9 bases separated the two germline ends. CDR3 residues: CASSLGIAAGELFF. In DNA, the CDR3 is TGTGCCAGCAGCTTAGGGATAGCGGCCGGGGAGCTGTTTTTT. Full variable domain (rest looked up from reference TRBV11-3 and TRBJ2-2): EAGVVQSPRYKIIEKKQPVAFWCNPISGHNTLYWYLQNLGQGPELLIRYENEEAVDDSQLPKDRFSAERLKGVDSTLKIQPAELGDSAVYLCASSLGIAAGELFFGEGSRLTVL.

The table lists this clone with a few counts. The rearrangement joins TRBV18 to TRBJ2-1; 8 bases are shared with TRBD1. CDR1 KGHSH and CDR2 LQKENI come from the germline V gene. V lost 3 bases and J lost 9; bases outside the gene matches: 7. The CDR3 covers 14 residues. This chain's CDR3 is CASSPRQGAGEQFF. The CDR3 coding sequence is TGTGCCAGCTCACCCCGGCAGGGGGCCGGTGAGCAGTTCTTC. The complete variable domain, with remaining parts taken from reference TRBV18 and TRBJ2-1, reads NAGVMQNPRHLVRRRGQEARLRCSPMKGHSHVYWYRQLPEEGLKFMVYLQKENIIDESGMPKERFSAEFPKEGPSILRIQQVVRGDSAAYFCASSPRQGAGEQFFGPGTRLTVL.

The chain uses TRBV6-8 and TRBJ1-1; tentatively, D is TRBD1 (5 bases). Trimming stripped 4 bases from V and 3 bases from J, with 15 bases between. Germline V gene lookup returns CDR1 MNHGY and CDR2 SAAAGT. CDR3 length equals 15 residues. CDR3 residues: CASSSGGWGDTEAFF. CDR3 coding DNA: TGTGCCAGCAGTTCTGGGGGATGGGGGGACACTGAAGCTTTCTTT.